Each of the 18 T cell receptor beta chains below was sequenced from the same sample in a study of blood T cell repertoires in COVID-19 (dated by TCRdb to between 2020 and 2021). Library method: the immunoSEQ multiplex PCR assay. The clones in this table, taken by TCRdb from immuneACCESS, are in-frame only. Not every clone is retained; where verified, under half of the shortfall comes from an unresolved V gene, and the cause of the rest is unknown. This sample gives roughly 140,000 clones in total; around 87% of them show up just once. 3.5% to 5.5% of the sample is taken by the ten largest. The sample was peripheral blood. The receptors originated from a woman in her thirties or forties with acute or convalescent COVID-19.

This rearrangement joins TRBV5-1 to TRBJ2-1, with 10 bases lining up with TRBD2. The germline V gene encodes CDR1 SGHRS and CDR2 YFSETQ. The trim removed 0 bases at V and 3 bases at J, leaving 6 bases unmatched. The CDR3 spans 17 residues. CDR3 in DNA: TGCGCCAGCAGCTTGGCCAGCGGGGGGGCTCGCTACAATGAGCAGTTCTTC. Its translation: CASSLASGGARYNEQFF.

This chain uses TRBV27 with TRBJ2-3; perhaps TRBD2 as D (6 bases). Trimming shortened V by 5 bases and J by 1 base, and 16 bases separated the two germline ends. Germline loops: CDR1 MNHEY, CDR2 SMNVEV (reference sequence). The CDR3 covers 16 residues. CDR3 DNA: TGTGCCAGCAGTCCCGGGGGAGAAAGGGGCACAGATACGCAGTATTTT. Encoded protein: CASSPGGERGTDTQYF.

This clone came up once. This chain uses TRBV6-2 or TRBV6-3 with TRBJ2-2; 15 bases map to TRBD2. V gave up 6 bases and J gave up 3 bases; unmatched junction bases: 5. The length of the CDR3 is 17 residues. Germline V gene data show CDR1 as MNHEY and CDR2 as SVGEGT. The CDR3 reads CASSRTSGGADTGELFF. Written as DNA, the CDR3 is TGTGCCAGCAGCCGGACTAGCGGGGGGGCCGACACCGGGGAGCTGTTTTTT.

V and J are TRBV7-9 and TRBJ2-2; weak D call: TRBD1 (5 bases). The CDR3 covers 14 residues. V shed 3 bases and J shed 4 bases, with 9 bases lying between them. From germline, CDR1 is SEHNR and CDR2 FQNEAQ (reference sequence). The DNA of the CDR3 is TGTGCCAGCAGCTTTCGACAGACCACCGGGGAGCTGTTTTTT. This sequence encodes CASSFRQTTGELFF.

The CDR3 reads CATRGPNTEAFF. CDR3 in DNA: TGTGCCACCCGAGGGCCGAACACTGAAGCTTTCTTT. The chain employs TRBV24-1 and TRBJ1-1; no clear D. V was shortened by 9 bases and J by 1 base, with 8 bases between the two germline ends. CDR1 is KGHDR and CDR2 is SFDVKD in the germline V gene. This CDR3 is built from 12 residues.

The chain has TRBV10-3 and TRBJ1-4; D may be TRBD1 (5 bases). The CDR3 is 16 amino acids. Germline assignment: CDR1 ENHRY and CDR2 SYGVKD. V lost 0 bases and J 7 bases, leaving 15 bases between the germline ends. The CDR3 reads CAISESAGGWSEKLFF. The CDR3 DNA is TGTGCCATCAGTGAGTCCGCGGGGGGTTGGAGTGAAAAACTGTTTTTT.

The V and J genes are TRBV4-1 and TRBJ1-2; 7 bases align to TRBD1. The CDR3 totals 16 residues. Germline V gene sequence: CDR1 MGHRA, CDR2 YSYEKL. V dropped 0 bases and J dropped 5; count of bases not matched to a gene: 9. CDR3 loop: CASSQDARDRLYGYTF. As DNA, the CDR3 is TGCGCCAGCAGCCAAGACGCCCGGGACAGACTATATGGCTACACCTTC.

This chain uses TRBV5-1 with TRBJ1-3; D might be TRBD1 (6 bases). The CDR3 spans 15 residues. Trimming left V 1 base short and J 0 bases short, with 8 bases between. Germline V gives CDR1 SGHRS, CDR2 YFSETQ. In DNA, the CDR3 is TGCGCCAGCAGCTTGACAGGGCCCTCTGGAAACACCATATATTTT. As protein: CASSLTGPSGNTIYF.

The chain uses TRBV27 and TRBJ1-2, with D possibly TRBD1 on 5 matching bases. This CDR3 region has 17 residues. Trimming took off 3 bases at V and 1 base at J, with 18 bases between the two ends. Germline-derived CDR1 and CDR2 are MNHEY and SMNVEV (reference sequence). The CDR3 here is CASSLTAGRRLNYGYTF. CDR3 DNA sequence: TGTGCCAGCAGTTTGACGGCAGGGCGGCGTCTTAACTATGGCTACACCTTC.

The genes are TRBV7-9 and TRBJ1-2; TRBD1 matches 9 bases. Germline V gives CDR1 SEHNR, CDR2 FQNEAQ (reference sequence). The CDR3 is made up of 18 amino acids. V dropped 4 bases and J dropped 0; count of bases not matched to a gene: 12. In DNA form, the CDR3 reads TGTGCCAGCAGCTCGCTCACAGGGGGCGCGGATTCTAACTATGGCTACACCTTC. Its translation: CASSSLTGGADSNYGYTF.

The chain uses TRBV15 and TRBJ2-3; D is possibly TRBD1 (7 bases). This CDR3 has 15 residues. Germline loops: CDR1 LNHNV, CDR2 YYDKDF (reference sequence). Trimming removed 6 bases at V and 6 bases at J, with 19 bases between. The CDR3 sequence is CATRLQGYAGDTQYF. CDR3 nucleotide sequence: TGTGCCACCAGGCTACAGGGGTACGCGGGGGATACGCAGTATTTT.

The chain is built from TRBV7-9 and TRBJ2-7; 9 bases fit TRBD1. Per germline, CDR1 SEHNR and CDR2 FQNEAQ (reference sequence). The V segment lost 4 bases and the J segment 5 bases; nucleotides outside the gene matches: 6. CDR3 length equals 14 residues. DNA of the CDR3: TGTGCCAGCAGCTCGACAGGGGGTTTCGACGAGCAGTACTTC. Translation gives CASSSTGGFDEQYF.

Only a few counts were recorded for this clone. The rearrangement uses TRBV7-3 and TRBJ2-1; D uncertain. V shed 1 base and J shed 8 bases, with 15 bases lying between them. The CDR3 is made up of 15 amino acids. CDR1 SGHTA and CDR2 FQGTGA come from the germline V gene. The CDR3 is CASSLRGREHDEQFF. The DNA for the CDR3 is TGTGCCAGCAGCTTAAGAGGCAGAGAACACGATGAGCAGTTCTTC. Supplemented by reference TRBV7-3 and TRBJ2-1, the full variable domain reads GAGVSQTPSNKVTEKGKYVELRCDPISGHTALYWYRQSLGQGPEFLIYFQGTGAADDSGLPNDRFFAVRPEGSVSTLKIQRTERGDSAVYLCASSLRGREHDEQFFGPGTRLTVL.

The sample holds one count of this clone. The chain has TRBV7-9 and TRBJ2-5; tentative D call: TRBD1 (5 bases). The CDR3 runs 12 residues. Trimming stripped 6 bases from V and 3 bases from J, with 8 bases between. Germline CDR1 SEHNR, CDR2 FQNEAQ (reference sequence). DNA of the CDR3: TGTGCCAGCAGGACAGATAAAGAGACCCAGTACTTC. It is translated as CASRTDKETQYF. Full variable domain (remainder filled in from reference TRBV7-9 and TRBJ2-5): DTGVSQNPRHKITKRGQNVTFRCDPISEHNRLYWYRQTLGQGPEFLTYFQNEAQLEKSRLLSDRFSAERPKGSFSTLEIQRTEQGDSAMYLCASRTDKETQYFGPGTRLLVL.

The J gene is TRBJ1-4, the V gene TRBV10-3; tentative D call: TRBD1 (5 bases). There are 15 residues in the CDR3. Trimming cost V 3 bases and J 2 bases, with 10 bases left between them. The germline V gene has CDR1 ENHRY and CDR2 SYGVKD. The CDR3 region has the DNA TGTGCCATCAGTGACGGGGGATTGACTAATGAAAAACTGTTTTTT. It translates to CAISDGGLTNEKLFF.

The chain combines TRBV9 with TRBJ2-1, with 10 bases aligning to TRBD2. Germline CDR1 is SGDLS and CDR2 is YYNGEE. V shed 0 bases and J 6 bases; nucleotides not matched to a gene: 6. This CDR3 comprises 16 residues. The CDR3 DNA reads TGTGCCAGCAGCGTAGTTTTTACTAGCGGGGCCAATGAGCAGTTCTTC. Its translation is CASSVVFTSGANEQFF.

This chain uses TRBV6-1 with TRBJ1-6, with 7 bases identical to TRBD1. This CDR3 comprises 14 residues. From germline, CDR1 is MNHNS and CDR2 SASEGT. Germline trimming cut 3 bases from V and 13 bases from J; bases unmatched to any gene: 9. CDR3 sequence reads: CASSDPLQGSPLHF. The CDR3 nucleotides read TGTGCCAGCAGTGACCCTCTACAGGGGTCCCCCCTCCACTTT.

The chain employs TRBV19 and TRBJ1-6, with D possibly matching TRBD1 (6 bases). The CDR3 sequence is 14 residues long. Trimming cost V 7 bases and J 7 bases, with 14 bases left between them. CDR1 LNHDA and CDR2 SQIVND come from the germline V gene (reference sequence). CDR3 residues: CASNDRPGNSPLHF. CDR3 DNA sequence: TGTGCCAGTAATGACAGGCCTGGGAATTCACCCCTCCACTTT.